The 4 T cell receptor beta chains presented below share a single source sample, sequenced in a study of T cell responses to AZD1222 COVID-19 vaccine. Sequencing was performed with immunoSEQ multiplex PCR; in TCRdb, only in-frame clones are kept and a portion is missing. The sample contains 160,000 or so clones, roughly 90% of which appear only once. This specimen was peripheral blood, taken 28 days after the second AZD1222 dose. These receptors came from an adult who received the AZD1222 COVID-19 vaccine.

DNA of the CDR3: TGTGCCAGCAGTCGGGGACAGGGGGCGTCGGGGGTCCCTGAAGCTTTCTTT. Translating gives CASSRGQGASGVPEAFF. The rearrangement links TRBV6-6 to TRBJ1-1; 12 bases fit TRBD1. V lost 5 bases to trimming and J lost 6 bases; unmatched junction nucleotides: 13. The CDR3 is 17 amino acids. Looked up from germline, CDR1 is MNHNY and CDR2 is SVGAGI (reference sequence).

This chain joins TRBV5-1 and TRBJ2-7, with D perhaps being TRBD1 or TRBD2 (7 bases each). Trimming took 7 bases from V and 1 from J, leaving 12 bases between them. Germline V gene lookup returns CDR1 SGHRS and CDR2 YFSETQ. The CDR3 extends over 13 amino acids. The CDR3 bases are TGCGCCAGCGGGGAGGGGGCTTCCTACGAGCAGTACTTC. Protein: CASGEGASYEQYF.

This clone was seen more than once but under ten times. This chain links TRBV18 with TRBJ1-1, with TRBD1 identical over 7 bases. Losses at the gene ends were 2 bases for V and 6 bases for J; bases not matched to a gene: 9. This CDR3 comprises 15 residues. Germline V gene data show CDR1 as KGHSH and CDR2 as LQKENI. Written as DNA, the CDR3 is TGTGCCAGCTCACCAGGGGGACAGACTTACTCTGAAGCTTTCTTT. The encoded protein is CASSPGGQTYSEAFF.

The chain joins TRBV12-3 or TRBV12-4 to TRBJ2-1; D remains ambiguous. The CDR3 extends over 12 amino acids. V dropped 5 bases and J dropped 4 bases, with 6 bases sitting between them. In DNA form, the CDR3 reads TGTGCCAGCAGTGGCCTTTACAATGAGCAGTTCTTC. Translation: CASSGLYNEQFF.